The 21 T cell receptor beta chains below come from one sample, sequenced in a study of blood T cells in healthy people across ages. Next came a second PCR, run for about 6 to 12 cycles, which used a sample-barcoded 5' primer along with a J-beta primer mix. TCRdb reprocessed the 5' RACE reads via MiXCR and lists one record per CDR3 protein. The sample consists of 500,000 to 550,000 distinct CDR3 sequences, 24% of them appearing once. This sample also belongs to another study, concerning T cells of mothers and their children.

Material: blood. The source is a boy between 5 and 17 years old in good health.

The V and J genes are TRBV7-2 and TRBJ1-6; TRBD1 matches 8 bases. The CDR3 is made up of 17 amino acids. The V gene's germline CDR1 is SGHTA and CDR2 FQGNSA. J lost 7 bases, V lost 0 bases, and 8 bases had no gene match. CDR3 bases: TGTGCCAGCAGCTTAGCATCTTTGACAGGGGTAAATTCACCCCTCCACTTT. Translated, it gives CASSLASLTGVNSPLHF.

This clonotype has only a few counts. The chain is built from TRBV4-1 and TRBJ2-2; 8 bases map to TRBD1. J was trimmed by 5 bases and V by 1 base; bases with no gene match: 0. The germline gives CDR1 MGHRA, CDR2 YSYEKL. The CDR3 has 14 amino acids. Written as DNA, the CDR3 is TGCGCCAGCAGCCAAGGGACAGGGACCGGGGAGCTGTTTTTT. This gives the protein CASSQGTGTGELFF.

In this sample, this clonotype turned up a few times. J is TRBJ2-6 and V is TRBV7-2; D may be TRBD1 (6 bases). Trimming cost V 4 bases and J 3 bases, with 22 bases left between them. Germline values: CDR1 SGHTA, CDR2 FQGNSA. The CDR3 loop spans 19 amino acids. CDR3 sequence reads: CASSSIRAGARSGANVLTF. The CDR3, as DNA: TGTGCCAGCAGCTCGATTCGGGCAGGGGCTAGAAGTGGGGCCAACGTCCTGACTTTC.

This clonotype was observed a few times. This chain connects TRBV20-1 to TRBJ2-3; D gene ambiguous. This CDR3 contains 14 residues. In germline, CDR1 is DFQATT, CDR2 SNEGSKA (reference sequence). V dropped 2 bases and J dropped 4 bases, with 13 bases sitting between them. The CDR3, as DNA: TGCAGTGCTAGATCCCCCCGGCAGCCAGATACGCAGTATTTT. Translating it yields CSARSPRQPDTQYF.

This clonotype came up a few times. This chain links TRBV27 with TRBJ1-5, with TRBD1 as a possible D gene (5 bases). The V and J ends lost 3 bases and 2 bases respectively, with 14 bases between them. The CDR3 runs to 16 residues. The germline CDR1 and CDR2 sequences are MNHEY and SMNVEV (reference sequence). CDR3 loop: CASSFSAGRGNQPQHF. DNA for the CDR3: TGTGCCAGCAGTTTTTCGGCTGGCAGGGGCAATCAGCCCCAGCATTTT.

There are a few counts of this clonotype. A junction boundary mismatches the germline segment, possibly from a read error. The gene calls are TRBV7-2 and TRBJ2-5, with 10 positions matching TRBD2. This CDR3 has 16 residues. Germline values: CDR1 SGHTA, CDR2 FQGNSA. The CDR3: CASSFLKRGGGETQHF. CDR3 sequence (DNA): TGTGCCAGCAGCTTTCTGAAGCGGGGGGGCGGAGAGACCCAGCACTTC.

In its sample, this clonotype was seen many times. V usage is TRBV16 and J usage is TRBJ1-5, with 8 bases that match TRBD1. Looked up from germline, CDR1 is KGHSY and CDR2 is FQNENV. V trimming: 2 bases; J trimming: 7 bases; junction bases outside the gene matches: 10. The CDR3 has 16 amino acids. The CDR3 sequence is CASSQRRQGAWQPQHF. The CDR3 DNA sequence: TGTGCCAGCAGCCAACGGAGGCAGGGGGCTTGGCAGCCCCAGCATTTT.

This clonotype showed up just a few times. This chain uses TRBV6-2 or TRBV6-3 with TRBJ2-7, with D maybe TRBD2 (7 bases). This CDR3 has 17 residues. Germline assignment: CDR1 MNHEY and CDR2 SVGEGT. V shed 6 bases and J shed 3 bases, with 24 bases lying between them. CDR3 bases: TGTGCCAGCAGATACGGGGGGCGCGGGACAATCGACTACGAGCAGTACTTC. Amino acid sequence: CASRYGGRGTIDYEQYF.

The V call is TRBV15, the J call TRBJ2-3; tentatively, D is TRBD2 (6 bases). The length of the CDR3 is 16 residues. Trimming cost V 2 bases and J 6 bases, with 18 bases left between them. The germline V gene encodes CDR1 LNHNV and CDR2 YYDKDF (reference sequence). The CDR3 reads CATSRPRRASDDTQYF. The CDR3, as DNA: TGTGCCACCAGCAGACCAAGGAGGGCTTCTGATGATACGCAGTATTTT.

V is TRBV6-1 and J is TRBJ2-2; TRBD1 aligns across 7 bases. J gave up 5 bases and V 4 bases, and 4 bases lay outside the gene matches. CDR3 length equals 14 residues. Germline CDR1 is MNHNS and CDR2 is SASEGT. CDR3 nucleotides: TGTGCCAGCAGTGTCAGACAGGGAACCGGGGAGCTGTTTTTT. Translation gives CASSVRQGTGELFF.

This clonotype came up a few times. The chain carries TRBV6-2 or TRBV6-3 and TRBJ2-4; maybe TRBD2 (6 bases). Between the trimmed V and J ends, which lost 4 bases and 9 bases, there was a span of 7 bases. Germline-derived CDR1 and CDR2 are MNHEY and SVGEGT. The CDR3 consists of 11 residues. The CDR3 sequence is CASSLGGIQYF. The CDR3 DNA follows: TGTGCCAGCAGTTTGGGGGGCATTCAGTACTTC.

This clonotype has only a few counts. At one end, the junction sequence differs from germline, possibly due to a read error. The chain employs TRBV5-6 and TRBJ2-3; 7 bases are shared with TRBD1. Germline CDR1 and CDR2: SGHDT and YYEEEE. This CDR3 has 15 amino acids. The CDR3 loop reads CASSAGQASTDAQYF. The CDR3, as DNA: TGTGCCAGCAGCGCAGGACAGGCGAGCACAGATGCGCAGTATTTT.

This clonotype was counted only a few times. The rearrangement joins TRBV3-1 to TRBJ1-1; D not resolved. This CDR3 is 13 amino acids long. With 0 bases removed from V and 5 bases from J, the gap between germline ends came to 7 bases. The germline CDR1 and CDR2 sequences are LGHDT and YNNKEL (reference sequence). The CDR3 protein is CASSQDLRTEAFF. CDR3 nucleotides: TGTGCCAGCAGCCAAGATCTGAGGACTGAAGCTTTCTTT. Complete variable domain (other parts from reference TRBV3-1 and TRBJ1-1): DTAVSQTPKYLVTQMGNDKSIKCEQNLGHDTMYWYKQDSKKFLKIMFSYNNKELIINETVPNRFSPKSPDKAHLNLHINSLELGDSAVYFCASSQDLRTEAFFGQGTRLTVV.

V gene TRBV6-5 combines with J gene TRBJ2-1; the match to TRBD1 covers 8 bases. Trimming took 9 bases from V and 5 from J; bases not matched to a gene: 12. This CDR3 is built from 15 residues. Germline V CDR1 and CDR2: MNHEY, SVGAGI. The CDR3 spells CASRFGQGADNEQFF. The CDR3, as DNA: TGTGCCAGTAGATTTGGGCAGGGGGCCGACAATGAGCAGTTCTTC.

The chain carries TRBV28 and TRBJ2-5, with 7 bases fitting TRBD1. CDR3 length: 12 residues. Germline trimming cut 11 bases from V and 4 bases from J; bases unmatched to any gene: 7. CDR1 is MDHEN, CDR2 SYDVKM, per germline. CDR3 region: CAATGPRETQYF. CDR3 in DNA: TGTGCCGCGACAGGGCCCCGAGAGACCCAGTACTTC. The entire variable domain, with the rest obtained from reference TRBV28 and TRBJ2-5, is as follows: DVKVTQSSRYLVKRTGEKVFLECVQDMDHENMFWYRQDPGLGLRLIYFSYDVKMKEKGDIPEGYSVSREKKERFSLILESASTNQTSMYLCAATGPRETQYFGPGTRLLVL.

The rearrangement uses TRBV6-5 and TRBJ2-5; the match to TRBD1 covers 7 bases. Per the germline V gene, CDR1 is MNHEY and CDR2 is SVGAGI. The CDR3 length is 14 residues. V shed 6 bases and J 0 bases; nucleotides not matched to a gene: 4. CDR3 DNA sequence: TGTGCCAGCAGGATTGGGACAGACCAAGAGACCCAGTACTTC. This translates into CASRIGTDQETQYF.

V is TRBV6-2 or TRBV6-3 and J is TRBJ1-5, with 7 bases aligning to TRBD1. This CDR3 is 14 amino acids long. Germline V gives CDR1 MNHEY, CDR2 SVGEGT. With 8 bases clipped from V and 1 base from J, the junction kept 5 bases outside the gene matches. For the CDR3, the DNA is TGTGCCAGCCTCTTACAGGGGAGCAATCAGCCCCAGCATTTT. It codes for CASLLQGSNQPQHF.

The CDR3 loop reads CANSKGGGGPPNEQFF. The CDR3 nucleotides are TGTGCCAACTCCAAGGGGGGCGGGGGGCCCCCCAATGAGCAGTTCTTC. The chain employs TRBV12-3 or TRBV12-4 and TRBJ2-5, with 8 nucleotides matching TRBD2. Matching the DNA end better, TRBJ2-1 makes the J call doubtful. This CDR3 is 16 amino acids long.

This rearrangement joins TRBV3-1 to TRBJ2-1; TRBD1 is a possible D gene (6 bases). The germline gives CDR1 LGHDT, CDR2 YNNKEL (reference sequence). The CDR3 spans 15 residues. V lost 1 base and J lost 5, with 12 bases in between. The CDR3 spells CASSQVGGVDNEQFF. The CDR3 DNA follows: TGTGCCAGCAGCCAAGTAGGGGGAGTAGACAATGAGCAGTTCTTC.

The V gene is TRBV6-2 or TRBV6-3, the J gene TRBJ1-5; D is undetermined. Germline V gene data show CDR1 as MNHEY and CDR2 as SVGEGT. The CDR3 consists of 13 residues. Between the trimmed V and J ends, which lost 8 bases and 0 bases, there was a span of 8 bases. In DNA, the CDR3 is TGTGCCAGCCCCCCTTATAGCAATCAGCCCCAGCATTTT. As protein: CASPPYSNQPQHF.

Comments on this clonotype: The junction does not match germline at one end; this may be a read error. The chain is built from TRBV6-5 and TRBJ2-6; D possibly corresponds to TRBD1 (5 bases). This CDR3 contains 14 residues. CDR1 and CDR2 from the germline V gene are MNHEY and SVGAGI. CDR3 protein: CASRVSPGANVLTF. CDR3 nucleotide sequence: TGTGCGAGCAGGGTGTCCCCTGGGGCCAACGTCCTGACTTTC.